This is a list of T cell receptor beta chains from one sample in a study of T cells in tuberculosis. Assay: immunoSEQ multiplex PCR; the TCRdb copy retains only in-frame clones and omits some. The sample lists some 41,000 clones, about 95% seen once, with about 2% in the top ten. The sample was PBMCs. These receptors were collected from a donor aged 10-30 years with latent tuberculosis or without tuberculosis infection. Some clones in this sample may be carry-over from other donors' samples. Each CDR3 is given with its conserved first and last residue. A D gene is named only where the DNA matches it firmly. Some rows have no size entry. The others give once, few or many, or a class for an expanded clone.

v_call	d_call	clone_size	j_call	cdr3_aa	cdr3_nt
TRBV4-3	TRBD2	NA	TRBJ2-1	CASSQGLAASSYNEQFF	TGCGCCAGCAGCCAGGGACTAGCGGCAAGCTCCTACAATGAGCAGTTCTTC
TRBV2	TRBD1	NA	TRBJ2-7	CASSGQGISF	TGTGCCAGCAGTGGACAGGGAATAAGCTTC
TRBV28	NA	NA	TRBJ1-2	CASSSPRVGAGDYGYTF	TGTGCCAGCAGTTCCCCCCGGGTGGGGGCTGGTGACTATGGCTACACCTTC
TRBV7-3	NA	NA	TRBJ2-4	CASSLTGGKNIQYF	TGTGCCAGCAGCTTAACTGGAGGCAAAAACATTCAGTACTTC
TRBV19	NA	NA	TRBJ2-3	CASSIAGADTQYF	TGTGCCAGTAGTATAGCGGGAGCAGATACGCAGTATTTT
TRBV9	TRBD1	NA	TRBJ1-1	CASSVEGAVAFF	TGTGCCAGCAGCGTAGAGGGGGCCGTAGCTTTCTTT
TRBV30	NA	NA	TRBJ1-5	CAWGKVGGHQPQHF	TGTGCCTGGGGGAAGGTTGGAGGCCATCAGCCCCAGCATTTT
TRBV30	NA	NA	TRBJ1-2	CAWSEGGGYTF	TGTGCCTGGAGTGAGGGAGGAGGCTACACCTTC
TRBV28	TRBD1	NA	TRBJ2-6	CASTGASGANVLTF	TGTGCCAGTACAGGGGCCTCTGGGGCCAACGTCCTGACTTTC
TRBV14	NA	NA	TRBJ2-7	CASSQDRLYGLEAEQYF	TGTGCCAGCAGCCAAGATCGACTCTATGGTCTAGAAGCCGAGCAGTACTTC
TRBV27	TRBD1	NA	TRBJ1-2	CASSSRTGGYYGYTF	TGTGCCAGCAGTTCCCGGACAGGGGGTTACTATGGCTACACCTTC
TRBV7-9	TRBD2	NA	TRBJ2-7	CASSYGTSGRGSYEQYF	TGTGCCAGCAGCTACGGGACTAGCGGGAGAGGTTCCTACGAGCAGTACTTC
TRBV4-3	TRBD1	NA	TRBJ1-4	CASSPRLLQGAEGQDEKLFF	TGCGCCAGCAGTCCAAGATTGTTACAGGGGGCGGAAGGACAGGATGAAAAACTGTTTTTT
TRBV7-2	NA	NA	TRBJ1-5	CASSLVWSSNQPQHF	TGTGCCAGCAGCTTAGTCTGGAGTAGCAATCAGCCCCAGCATTTT
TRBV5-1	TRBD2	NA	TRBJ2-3	CASKRETSTDTQYF	TGCGCCAGCAAGCGGGAGACTAGCACAGATACGCAGTATTTT
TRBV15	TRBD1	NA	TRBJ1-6	CATTRGRNSPLHF	TGTGCCACCACCAGGGGGCGTAATTCACCCCTCCACTTT
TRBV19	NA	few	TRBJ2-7	CASSDRPRDEQYF	TGTGCCAGTAGTGACAGGCCCCGGGACGAGCAGTACTTC
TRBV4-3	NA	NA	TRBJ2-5	CASSQDYSQETQYF	TGCGCCAGCAGCCAAGATTACAGCCAAGAGACCCAGTACTTC
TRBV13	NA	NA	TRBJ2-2	CASSPRGANTGELFF	TGTGCCAGCAGCCCCAGGGGAGCGAACACCGGGGAGCTGTTTTTT
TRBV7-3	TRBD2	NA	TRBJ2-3	CASRPLLAGGPGQSDTQYF	TGTGCCAGCAGGCCGTTACTAGCGGGAGGGCCGGGTCAGTCAGATACGCAGTATTTT
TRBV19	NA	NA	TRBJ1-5	CASSIGAPSNQPQHF	TGTGCCAGTAGTATAGGAGCCCCTAGCAATCAGCCCCAGCATTTT
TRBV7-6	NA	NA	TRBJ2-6	CASSKGRYSVTGANVLTF	TGTGCCAGCAGTAAAGGGAGATACAGCGTAACTGGGGCCAACGTCCTGACTTTC
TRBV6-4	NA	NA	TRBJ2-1	CASSDSGGGTYNEQFF	TGTGCCAGCAGTGACTCTGGGGGAGGCACCTACAATGAGCAGTTCTTC
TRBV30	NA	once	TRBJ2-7	CAGDSGGSGEQYF	TGTGCCGGGGACAGCGGGGGCAGTGGCGAGCAGTACTTC
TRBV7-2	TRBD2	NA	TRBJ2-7	CASSRTSGRPPYEQYF	TGTGCCAGCAGCCGGACTAGCGGGAGGCCGCCCTACGAGCAGTACTTC
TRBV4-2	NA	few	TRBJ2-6	CASSSTGNSGANVLTF	TGTGCCAGCAGCTCGACAGGTAACTCTGGGGCCAACGTCCTGACTTTC